This T cell receptor (beta chain) originates from a study of cytomegalovirus exposure and HLA in healthy donors. After removal of 2 bases from V and 11 bases from J, the junction contained 8 bases not matched to a gene. The CDR3 extends over 14 amino acids. Germline values: CDR1 MNHEY, CDR2 SVGAGI. This clone was picked up a small number of times. Antigen unknown. General observations from the study: As a later analysis showed, a missense DCLRE1C variant was linked to trimming of TCR beta V- and J-genes. As a later analysis revealed, the rate of TCR association differed by HLA locus, with DRB1 most and HLA-C fewest. For most TCR sequences rarity was the rule, although some public TCRs occurred in many donors. Cytomegalovirus-associated TCR beta chains were listed, numbering 150 to 200.

Researchers ran the PCR with 60 Vbeta and 13 Jbeta primers. The protocol was immunoSEQ multiplex PCR, while the TCRdb copy is restricted to in-frame clones and leaves out a portion. Found here are roughly 170,000 clones, 77% of them singletons; the top ten hold 1.5% to 2%. The chain combines TRBV6-5 with TRBJ1-1; 10 bases agree with TRBD1. The source is a woman younger than 45 in good health and CMV-seronegative. Sequenced input: PBMCs. CDR3 bases: TGTGCCAGCAGTTACAGACAGGGGGCAAGTGAGGCTTTCTTT. Protein sequence: CASSYRQGASEAFF.